One and the same sample provided the 8 T cell receptor beta chains below, sequenced in a study of cytomegalovirus exposure and HLA in healthy donors. Sequenced by immunoSEQ multiplex PCR; TCRdb stores in-frame clones only, minus some. This table has 59,000 or so clones, nearly 90% appearing once. Sequenced input: PBMCs. Source of these receptors: a woman aged 18-29 years in good health and CMV-seronegative.

This chain joins TRBV11-2 and TRBJ2-7; 7 bases align to TRBD1. V shed 1 base, J shed 2 bases, and the junction held 8 bases outside the gene matches. Germline loops: CDR1 SGHAT, CDR2 FQNNGV. The CDR3 runs 16 residues. CDR3 DNA sequence: TGTGCCAGCAGCTTAGCAGGACAGGTGACCGCCTACGAGCAGTACTTC. The encoded protein is CASSLAGQVTAYEQYF.

The genes are TRBV2 and TRBJ1-4; D not certain. CDR1 and CDR2 from the germline V gene are SNHLY and FYNNEI. CDR3 length equals 16 residues. The V end was cut by 1 base, the J end by 2 bases, with 11 bases between. CDR3 in amino acids: CASSEVVSATNEKLFF. Here the CDR3 DNA reads TGTGCCAGCAGTGAAGTAGTGTCAGCGACTAATGAAAAACTGTTTTTT.

The rearrangement uses TRBV7-6 and TRBJ2-2; D is uncertain. Trimming left V 5 bases short and J 7 bases short, with 11 bases between. This CDR3 has 13 residues. Germline V CDR1 and CDR2: SGHVS, FNYEAQ. CDR3 DNA sequence: TGTGCCAGCAGCCTCCTATTAGACGGGGAGCTGTTTTTT. Protein product: CASSLLLDGELFF.

The chain combines TRBV2 with TRBJ2-1; the match to TRBD2 covers 12 bases. CDR1 is SNHLY, CDR2 FYNNEI, per germline. This CDR3 has 14 residues. The trim removed 8 bases at V and 5 bases at J, leaving 4 bases unmatched. CDR3 nucleotides: TGTGCCAGCCATCTAGCGGGGGGGGACAATGAGCAGTTCTTC. Protein sequence: CASHLAGGDNEQFF.

The chain has TRBV5-4 and TRBJ2-7, with 7 bases fitting TRBD1. The CDR3 is 14 amino acids. After removal of 4 bases from V and 0 bases from J, the junction contained 4 bases not matched to a gene. CDR1 and CDR2 from the germline V gene are SGHNT and YYREEE (reference sequence). Written as DNA, the CDR3 is TGTGCCAGCAGCCCGGGACAGCCCTCCTACGAGCAGTACTTC. Translating gives CASSPGQPSYEQYF.

The chain employs TRBV30 and TRBJ1-2; D is possibly TRBD1 (6 bases). Germline CDR1 GTSNPN, CDR2 SVGIG (reference sequence). The CDR3 is 12 amino acids. Trimming pared 2 bases from V and 4 bases from J, leaving 8 bases between. CDR3 in amino acids: CAWSIGGYGYTF. The CDR3 nucleotides read TGTGCCTGGAGTATAGGGGGCTATGGCTACACCTTC.

The rearrangement uses TRBV4-3 and TRBJ1-1, with a possible D match to TRBD1 (6 bases). CDR1 is LGHNA and CDR2 is YSLEER in the germline V gene. V gave up 1 base and J gave up 3 bases, with 9 bases separating them. There are 14 residues in the CDR3. CDR3 sequence: CASSQGTADTEAFF. The CDR3 DNA is TGCGCCAGCAGCCAAGGGACAGCGGACACTGAAGCTTTCTTT.

This clone was counted a few times. V is TRBV2 and J is TRBJ2-7; D is perhaps TRBD1 (6 bases). V lost 6 bases, J lost 1 base, and 7 bases lay in between. The CDR3 covers 12 residues. Germline CDR1 is SNHLY and CDR2 is FYNNEI. CDR3 amino acids: CASRGQSYEQYF. The DNA for the CDR3 is TGTGCCAGCAGGGGACAATCCTACGAGCAGTACTTC.